This TCR beta chain comes out of a study of vaccination and CD4 T cells after COVID-19. In the study overall: Cells were stimulated with overlapping spike peptide pools from SARS-CoV-2, HCoV-NL63, HCoV-OC43 and HCoV-229E. The study, taken as a whole, reports: Of the reactive clones in convalescent patients, a median around 90% showed up only post-vaccination.

The Oncomine TCR Beta short-read assay sequenced DNA from cultured CD4+ T cells. TCRdb analysed the PCR reads with MiXCR anew, one entry per CDR3 protein. In the table there are roughly 16,000 distinct CDR3 sequences, about 40% of which are singletons. CDR3 length equals 13 residues. V gave up 5 bases and J gave up 7 bases; unmatched junction bases: 7. Germline lookup yields CDR1 SGHNT and CDR2 YENEEA. Treatment in this sample: approximately nine-day PBMC culture with coronavirus spike peptide pools or control peptides (ViraFEST assay). Once peptide pools had expanded antigen-specific T cells, ViraFEST sequenced TCRs. In the case of this clonotype: What it binds is unknown.

This TCR derives from a human donor who had recovered from COVID-19. What was sequenced was CD4+ T cells from blood, cultured in vitro. This rearrangement joins TRBV11-3 to TRBJ1-2; 7 nucleotides agree with TRBD1. CDR3 sequence reads: CASSLDRDRGYTF. CDR3 sequence (DNA): TGTGCCAGCAGCCTTGACAGGGATCGTGGCTACACCTTC.